This T cell receptor (beta chain) was identified in a study of blood T cell repertoires in COVID-19 (dated by TCRdb to about 2020). A note on the overall study: Samples from collaborators originated in the United States, Italy and Spain and spanned both the acute and convalescent phases of COVID-19. The prospective study material was composed of cDNA or gDNA derived from T cells, B-cell-depleted T cells, or PBMCs. The dataset comprised deeply sampled blood TCRbeta repertoires from subjects exposed to, actively infected with, or recovered from COVID-19. A freely available public database, intended as a resource for researchers studying the immune response to SARS-CoV-2, is where the repertoires were released. Samples were obtained from the ongoing ImmuneRACE study (first 160 participants) and from over a thousand subjects provided by 6 global collaborators. Nearly every sample came with metadata listing a de-identified subject ID, COVID-19 status, age in years and sex. HLA class I and class II types, where available, came from metadata supplied by the sample provider rather than from assay-based typing. Beyond this particular receptor, the publication reports: Clinical and demographic metadata were provided uncurated, with the amount varying by source and participant.

The immunoSEQ Assay, a bias-controlled multiplex PCR, was used to amplify TCRbeta CDR3 regions from genomic DNA. Under the source paper's analysis protocol: The number of nucleated cells in each sample was estimated from the amplification of reference gene primers within the assay. To quantify the absolute abundance of each unique TCRbeta CDR3 rearrangement, sequence reads were collapsed and filtered. For each sample, productive Simpson clonality was calculated by taking the square root of Simpson's diversity index across productive rearrangements. TCRdb obtained this table from immuneACCESS and retained in-frame rearrangements with V and J assigned. These tables miss some clones; where compared with another copy, unresolved V genes account for less than half of the shortfall, and the remainder is unexplained. V and J calls and clone size are those listed in that table; D and trimming were worked out from the DNA. The sample records over 80,000 clones, approximately 91% of which are singletons. The ten most abundant clones make up about 7% of the sample.

From cysteine to phenylalanine, the CDR3 is 14 amino acids long. CDR3 DNA is the only sequence kept; it has 42 bases, read in frame from the first base. CDR1 and CDR2 (MDHEN, SYDVKM) derive from the germline V gene. The V and J ends are trimmed by 3 bases and 6 bases, leaving 14 bases between them. The table lists this clone with a count of one. Its antigen is currently not known. No base quality information exists; no much larger clone differs at one position. The collaborating institutions used their own protocols to collect whole blood in K2EDTA tubes. Collaborator samples were shipped for TCRbeta analysis as frozen whole blood, isolated PBMCs, or DNA extracted from either sample type.

The TCR comes from a man between 70 and 80 years old with acute or convalescent COVID-19. This chain is built from TRBV28 and TRBJ1-2; the best D guess is TRBD1, with 5 bases matching. Material: peripheral blood. The CDR3 is CASSFPTKGNGYTF. At the DNA level, the sequence is TGTGCCAGCAGTTTCCCCACCAAGGGGAATGGCTACACCTTC.